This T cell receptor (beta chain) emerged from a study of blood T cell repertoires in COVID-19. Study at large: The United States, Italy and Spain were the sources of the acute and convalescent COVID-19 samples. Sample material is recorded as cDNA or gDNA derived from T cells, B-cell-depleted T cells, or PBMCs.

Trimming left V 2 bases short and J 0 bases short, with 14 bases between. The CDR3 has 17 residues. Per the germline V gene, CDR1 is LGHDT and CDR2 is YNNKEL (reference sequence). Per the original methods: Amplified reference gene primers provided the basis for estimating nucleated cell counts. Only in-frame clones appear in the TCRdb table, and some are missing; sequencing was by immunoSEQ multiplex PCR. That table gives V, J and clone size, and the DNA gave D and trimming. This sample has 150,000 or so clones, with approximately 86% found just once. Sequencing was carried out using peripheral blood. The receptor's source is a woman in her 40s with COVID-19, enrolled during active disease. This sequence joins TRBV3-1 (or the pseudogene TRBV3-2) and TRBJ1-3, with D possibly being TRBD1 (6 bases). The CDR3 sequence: CASSQQLTGTSGNTIYF. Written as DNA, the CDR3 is TGTGCCAGCAGCCAACAACTTACAGGGACCTCTGGAAACACCATATATTTT.